The clone carrying this T cell receptor beta chain was recorded a few times. A Clinical Activity Score of at least 3, a NOSPECS grade of at least 4 and a duration under 3 months were recorded in the ophthalmopathy patients. PBMCs were derived from 7.5 to 10 ml fresh peripheral blood. RNA transcripts gave rise to amplified TCR beta CDR3 regions. First-round RT-PCR of the TCR CDR3 relied on the HTBI primer set. TCRdb processed the multiplex PCR reads anew with MiXCR; each CDR3 protein has one entry. The table shows under 400,000 distinct CDR3 sequences, with roughly 15% occurring only once. This sample stems from a study of T cells in Graves' hyperthyroidism and ophthalmopathy. Overall study context: The authors collected peripheral blood at initial diagnosis, before any treatment.

The CDR3 length is 15 residues. Trimming shortened V by 0 bases and J by 2 bases, and 9 bases separated the two germline ends. CDR1 and CDR2 from the germline V gene are LGHNA and YNFKEQ. This rearrangement joins TRBV4-2 to TRBJ2-3; D ambiguous. The clonotype was recovered from a woman between 55 and 75 years old with Graves' ophthalmopathy. The sequenced sample was blood. The chain's CDR3 is CASSQEQGNTDTQYF. The DNA of the CDR3 is TGTGCCAGCAGCCAAGAGCAAGGAAACACAGATACGCAGTATTTT.